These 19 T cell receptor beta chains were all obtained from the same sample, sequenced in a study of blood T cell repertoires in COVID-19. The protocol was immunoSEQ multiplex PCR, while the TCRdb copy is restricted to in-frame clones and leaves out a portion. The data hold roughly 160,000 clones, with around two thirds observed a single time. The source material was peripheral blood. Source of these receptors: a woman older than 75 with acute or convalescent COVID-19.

CDR3 DNA sequence: TGTGCCAGCTCTCGGCAAACAGGACAGGGGAACACTGAAGCTTTCTTT. As protein: CASSRQTGQGNTEAFF. The chain employs TRBV18 and TRBJ1-1; TRBD1 aligns across 8 bases. CDR3 length equals 16 residues. In germline, CDR1 is KGHSH, CDR2 LQKENI. The J segment lost 1 base and the V segment lost 6 bases, leaving 10 bases of the junction unmatched.

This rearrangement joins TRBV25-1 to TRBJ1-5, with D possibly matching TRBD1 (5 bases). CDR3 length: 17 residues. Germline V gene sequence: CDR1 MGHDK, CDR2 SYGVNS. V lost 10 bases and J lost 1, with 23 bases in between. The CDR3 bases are TGTGCCAAAGTGAAGAAAGGGACTAGGGTGAGCAATCAGCCCCAGCATTTT. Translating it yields CAKVKKGTRVSNQPQHF.

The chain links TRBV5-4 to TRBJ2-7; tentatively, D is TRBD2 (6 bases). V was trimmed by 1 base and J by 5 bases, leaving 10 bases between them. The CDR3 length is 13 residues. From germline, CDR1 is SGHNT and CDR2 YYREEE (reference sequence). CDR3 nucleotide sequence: TGTGCCAGCAGCTTGCTGGCGGGACACGAGCAGTACTTC. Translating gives CASSLLAGHEQYF.

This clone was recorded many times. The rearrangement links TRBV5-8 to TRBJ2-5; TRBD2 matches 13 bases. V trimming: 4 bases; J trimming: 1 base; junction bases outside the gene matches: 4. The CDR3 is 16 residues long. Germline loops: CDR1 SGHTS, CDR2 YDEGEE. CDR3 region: CASSHWTSGSQETQYF. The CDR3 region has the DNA TGTGCCAGCAGCCATTGGACTAGCGGGAGCCAAGAGACCCAGTACTTC.

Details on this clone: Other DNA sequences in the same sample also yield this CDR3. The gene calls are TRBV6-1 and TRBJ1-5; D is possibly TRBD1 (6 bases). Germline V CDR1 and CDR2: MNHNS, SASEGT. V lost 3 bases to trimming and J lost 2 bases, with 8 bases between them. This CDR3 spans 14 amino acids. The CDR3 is CASSDRGGNQPQHF. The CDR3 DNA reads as TGTGCCAGCAGTGACAGGGGTGGCAATCAGCCCCAGCATTTT.

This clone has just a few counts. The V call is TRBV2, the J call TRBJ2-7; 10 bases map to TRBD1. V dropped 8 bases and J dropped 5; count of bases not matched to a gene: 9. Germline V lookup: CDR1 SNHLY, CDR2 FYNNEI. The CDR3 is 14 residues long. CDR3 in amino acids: CASQRGQGFNEQYF. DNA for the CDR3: TGTGCCAGCCAGAGGGGACAGGGGTTCAACGAGCAGTACTTC.

In nucleotides, the CDR3 is TGCGCCAGCAGCTTAAATGGGGGGGCCTACAATGAGCAGTTCTTC. Translated, it gives CASSLNGGAYNEQFF. This chain joins TRBV5-1 and TRBJ2-1; TRBD2 agrees at 7 bases. The CDR3 length is 15 residues. Germline values: CDR1 SGHRS, CDR2 YFSETQ. J lost 2 bases, V lost 2 bases, and 4 bases had no gene match. The full variable domain, with the rest looked up from reference TRBV5-1 and TRBJ2-1, is KAGVTQTPRYLIKTRGQQVTLSCSPISGHRSVSWYQQTPGQGLQFLFEYFSETQRNKGNFPGRFSGRQFSNSRSEMNVSTLELGDSALYLCASSLNGGAYNEQFFGPGTRLTVL.

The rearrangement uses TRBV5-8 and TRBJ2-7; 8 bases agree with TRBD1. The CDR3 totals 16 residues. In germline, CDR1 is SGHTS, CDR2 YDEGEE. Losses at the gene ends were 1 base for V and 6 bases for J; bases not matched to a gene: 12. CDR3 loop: CASSLWGRDRGGEQYF. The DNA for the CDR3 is TGTGCCAGCAGCTTGTGGGGTCGCGACAGGGGAGGCGAGCAGTACTTC.

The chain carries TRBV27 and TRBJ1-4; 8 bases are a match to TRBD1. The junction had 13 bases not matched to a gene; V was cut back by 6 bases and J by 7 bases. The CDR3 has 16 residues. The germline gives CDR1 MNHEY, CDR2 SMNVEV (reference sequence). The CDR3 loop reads CASRPQGAGLSEKLFF. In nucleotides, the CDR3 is TGTGCCAGCAGACCTCAGGGGGCCGGATTGAGTGAAAAACTGTTTTTT. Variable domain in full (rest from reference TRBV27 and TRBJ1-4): EAQVTQNPRYLITVTGKKLTVTCSQNMNHEYMSWYRQDPGLGLRQIYYSMNVEVTDKGDVPEGYKVSRKEKRNFPLILESPSPNQTSLYFCASRPQGAGLSEKLFFGSGTQLSVL.

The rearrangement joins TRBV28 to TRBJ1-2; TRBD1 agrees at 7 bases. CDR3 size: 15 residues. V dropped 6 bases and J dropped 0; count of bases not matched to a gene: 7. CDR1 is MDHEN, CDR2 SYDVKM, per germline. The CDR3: CASRSPGTANYGYTF. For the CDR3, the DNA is TGTGCCAGCAGGTCCCCCGGGACAGCTAACTATGGCTACACCTTC.

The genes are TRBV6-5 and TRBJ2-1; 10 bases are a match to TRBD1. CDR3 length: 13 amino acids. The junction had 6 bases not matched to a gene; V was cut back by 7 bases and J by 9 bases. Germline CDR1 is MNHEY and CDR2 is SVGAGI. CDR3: CASTTTGGLEQFF. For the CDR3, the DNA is TGTGCCAGCACCACGACAGGGGGCCTTGAGCAGTTCTTC.

The CDR3 spells CASSLGQGNYEQFF. The CDR3 DNA reads as TGTGCCAGCAGTCTAGGACAGGGAAACTATGAGCAGTTCTTC. V gene TRBV3-1 (or the pseudogene TRBV3-2) combines with J gene TRBJ2-1; TRBD1 matches 8 bases. The CDR3 has 14 amino acids. Per the germline V gene, CDR1 is LGHDT and CDR2 is YNNKEL (reference sequence). Trimming at V came to 6 bases and at J to 8 bases, leaving 9 bases not matched to a gene.

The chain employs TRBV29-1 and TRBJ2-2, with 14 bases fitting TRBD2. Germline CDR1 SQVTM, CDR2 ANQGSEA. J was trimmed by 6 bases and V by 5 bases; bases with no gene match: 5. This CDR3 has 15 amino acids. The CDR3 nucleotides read TGCAGCGTTCAGACTAGCGGGAGGGCCTCCGGGGAGCTGTTTTTT. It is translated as CSVQTSGRASGELFF.

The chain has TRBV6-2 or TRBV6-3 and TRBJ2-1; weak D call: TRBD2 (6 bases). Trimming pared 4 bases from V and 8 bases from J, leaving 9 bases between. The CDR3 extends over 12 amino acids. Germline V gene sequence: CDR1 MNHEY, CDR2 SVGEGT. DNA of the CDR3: TGTGCCAGCAGTTTCGGGAGCCATGAGCAGTTCTTC. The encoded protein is CASSFGSHEQFF.

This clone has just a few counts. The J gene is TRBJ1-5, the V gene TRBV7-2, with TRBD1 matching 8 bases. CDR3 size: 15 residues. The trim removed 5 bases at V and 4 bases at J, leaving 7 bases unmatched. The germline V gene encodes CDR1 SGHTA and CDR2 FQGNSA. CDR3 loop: CASSLRTGPNQPQHF. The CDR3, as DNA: TGTGCCAGCAGCCTGAGGACAGGGCCGAATCAGCCCCAGCATTTT.

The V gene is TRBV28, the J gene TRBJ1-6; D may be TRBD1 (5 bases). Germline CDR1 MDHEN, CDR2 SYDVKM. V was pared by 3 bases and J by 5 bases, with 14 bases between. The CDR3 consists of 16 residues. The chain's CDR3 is CASSLGGAGNNSPLHF. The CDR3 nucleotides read TGTGCCAGCAGTTTGGGCGGGGCCGGTAATAATTCACCCCTCCACTTT.

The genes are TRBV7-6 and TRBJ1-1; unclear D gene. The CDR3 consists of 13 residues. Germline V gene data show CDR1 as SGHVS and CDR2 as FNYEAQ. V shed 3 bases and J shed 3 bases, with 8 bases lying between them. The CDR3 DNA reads TGTGCCAGCAGCTTTAACAGAGACACTGAAGCTTTCTTT. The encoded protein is CASSFNRDTEAFF.

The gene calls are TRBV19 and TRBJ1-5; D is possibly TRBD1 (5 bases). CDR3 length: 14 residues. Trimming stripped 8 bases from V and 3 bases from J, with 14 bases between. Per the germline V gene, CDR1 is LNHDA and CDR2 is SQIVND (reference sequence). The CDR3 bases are TGTGCCAGTCGGCTTAGACAGCCCAATCAGCCCCAGCATTTT. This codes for CASRLRQPNQPQHF. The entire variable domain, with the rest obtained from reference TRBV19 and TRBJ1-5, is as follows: DGGITQSPKYLFRKEGQNVTLSCEQNLNHDAMYWYRQDPGQGLRLIYYSQIVNDFQKGDIAEGYSVSREKKESFPLTVTSAQKNPTAFYLCASRLRQPNQPQHFGDGTRLSIL.

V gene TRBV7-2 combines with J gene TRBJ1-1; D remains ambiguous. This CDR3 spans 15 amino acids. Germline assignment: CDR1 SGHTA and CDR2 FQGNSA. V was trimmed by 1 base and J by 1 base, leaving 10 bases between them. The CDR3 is CASSLVAGGNTEAFF. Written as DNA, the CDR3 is TGTGCCAGCAGCTTAGTTGCGGGCGGGAACACTGAAGCTTTCTTT.